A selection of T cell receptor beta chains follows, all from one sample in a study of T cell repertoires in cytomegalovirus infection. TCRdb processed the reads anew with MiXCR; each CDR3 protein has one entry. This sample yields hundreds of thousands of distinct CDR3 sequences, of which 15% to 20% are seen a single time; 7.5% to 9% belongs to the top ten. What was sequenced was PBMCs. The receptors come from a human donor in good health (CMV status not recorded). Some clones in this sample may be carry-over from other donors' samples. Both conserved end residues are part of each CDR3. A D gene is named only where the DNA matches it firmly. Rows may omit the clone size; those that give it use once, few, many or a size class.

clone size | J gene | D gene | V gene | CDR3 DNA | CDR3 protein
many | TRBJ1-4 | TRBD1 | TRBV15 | TGTGCCACCATCGGCAACCGGGACAGCGGCGAAAAACTGTTTTTT | CATIGNRDSGEKLFF
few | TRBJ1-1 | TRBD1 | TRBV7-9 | TGTGCCAGCAGCTTCGGCCCAGGGGGACTTGGGACTGAAGCTTTCTTT | CASSFGPGGLGTEAFF
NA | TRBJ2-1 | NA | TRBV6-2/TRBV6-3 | TGTGCCAGCAGTTACTCGAGCCTGAATGAGCAGTTCTTC | CASSYSSLNEQFF
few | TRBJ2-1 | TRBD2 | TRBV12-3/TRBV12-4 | TGTGCCAGCAGAGTTAGCGGGGACGCCTACAATGAGCAGTTCTTC | CASRVSGDAYNEQFF
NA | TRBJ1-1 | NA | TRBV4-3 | TGCGCCAGCAGCCAGGGGGGACACCGTAACACTGAAGCTTTCTTT | CASSQGGHRNTEAFF
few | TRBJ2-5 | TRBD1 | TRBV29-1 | TGCAGCGTTGACGAAGGGGGCAAGACCCAGTACTTC | CSVDEGGKTQYF
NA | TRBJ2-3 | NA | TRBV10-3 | TGTGCCATCAGTGAAAGGACAGATACGCAGTATTTT | CAISERTDTQYF
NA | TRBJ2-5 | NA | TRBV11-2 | TGTGCCAGCAGCTTTGGGGACCACCAAGAGACCCAGTACTTC | CASSFGDHQETQYF
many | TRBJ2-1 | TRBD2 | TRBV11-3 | TGTGCCAGCAGCTCTCGGGGACTAGCGGGGGGGAGCTCCTACAATGAGCAGTTCTTC | CASSSRGLAGGSSYNEQFF
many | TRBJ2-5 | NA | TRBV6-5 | TGTGCCAGCAGTTACGGATCGCAAGAGACCCAGTACTTC | CASSYGSQETQYF
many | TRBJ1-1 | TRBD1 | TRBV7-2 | TGTGCCAGCAGTCGACAGGGTGTGAACACTGAAGCTTTCTTT | CASSRQGVNTEAFF
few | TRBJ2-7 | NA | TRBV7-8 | TGTGCCAGCAGACCCGGGACTCCCCACGAGCAGTACTTC | CASRPGTPHEQYF
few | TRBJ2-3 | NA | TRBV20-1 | TGCAGTGCTAGGAGGGGGACAGATACGCAGTATTTT | CSARRGTDTQYF
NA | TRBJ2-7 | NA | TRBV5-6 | TGTGCCAGCAGCTCAAGTCCCACACCTAATTCCTACGAGCAGTACTTC | CASSSSPTPNSYEQYF
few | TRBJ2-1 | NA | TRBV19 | TGTGCCAGTAGTAAAGACAGGAGCTCCTACAATGAGCAGTTCTTC | CASSKDRSSYNEQFF
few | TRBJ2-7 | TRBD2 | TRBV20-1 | TGCAGTGCTCCGACTAGCGGGAGTTACGAGCAGTACTTC | CSAPTSGSYEQYF